The T cell receptor beta chain described here comes from a study of CD8 T cells in Susac syndrome. Study observations and caveats: TCR sequencing and HLA analysis covered a relatively small number of individuals.

Germline CDR1 is MNHEY and CDR2 is SVGAGI. The CDR3 extends over 15 amino acids. With 2 bases removed from V and 5 bases from J, the gap between germline ends came to 10 bases. After extraction with the RNeasy kit, about 0.45 to 1 ug of the RNA was reverse transcribed using random hexamers. TCR beta CDR3 was amplified by immunoSEQ multiplex PCR. This amplification extended across 54 Vbeta and 13 Jbeta segments. TCRdb called the immunoSEQ multiplex PCR reads again in MiXCR, with one record for every CDR3 protein. The data show just over 150,000 distinct CDR3 sequences, approximately 94% seen once. To note about this clonotype: The antigen remains undetermined.

Control patients had untreated stable or active relapsing-remitting multiple sclerosis by revised McDonald criteria. TEMRA cells were enriched by FACS, while CD8+ and CD4+ T cells were obtained through a negative isolation that was performed magnetically. The chain couples TRBV6-5 to TRBJ1-6, with TRBD1 as a possible D gene (5 bases). The source is a human donor with multiple sclerosis. The source material was CD8+ T cells from PBMCs. The CDR3, as DNA: TGTGCCAGCAGTTACCGGGACGCTCATAATTCACCCCTCCACTTT. Amino acids: CASSYRDAHNSPLHF.